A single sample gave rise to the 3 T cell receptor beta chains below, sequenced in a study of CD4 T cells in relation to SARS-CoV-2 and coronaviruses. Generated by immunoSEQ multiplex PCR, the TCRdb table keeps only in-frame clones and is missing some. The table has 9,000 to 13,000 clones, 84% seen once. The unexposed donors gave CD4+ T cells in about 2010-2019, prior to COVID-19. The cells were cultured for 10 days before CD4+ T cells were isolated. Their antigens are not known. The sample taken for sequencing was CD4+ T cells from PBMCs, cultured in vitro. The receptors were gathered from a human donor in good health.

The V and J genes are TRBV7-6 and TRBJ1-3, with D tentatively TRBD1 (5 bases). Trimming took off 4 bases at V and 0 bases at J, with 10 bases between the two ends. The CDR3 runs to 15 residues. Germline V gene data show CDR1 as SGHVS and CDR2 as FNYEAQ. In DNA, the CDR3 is TGTGCCAGCAGCTCCTCGCAGGGCTCTGGAAACACCATATATTTT. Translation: CASSSSQGSGNTIYF.

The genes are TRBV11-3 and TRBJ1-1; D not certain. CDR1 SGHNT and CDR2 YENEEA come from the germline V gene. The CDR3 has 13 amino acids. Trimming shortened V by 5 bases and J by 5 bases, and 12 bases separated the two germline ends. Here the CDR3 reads CASSPNVGTEAFF. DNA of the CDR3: TGTGCCAGCAGCCCAAATGTGGGGACTGAAGCTTTCTTT.

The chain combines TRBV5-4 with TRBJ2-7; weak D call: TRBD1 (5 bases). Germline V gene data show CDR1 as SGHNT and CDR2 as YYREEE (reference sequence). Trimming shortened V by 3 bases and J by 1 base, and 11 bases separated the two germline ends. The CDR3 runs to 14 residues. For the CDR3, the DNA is TGTGCCAGCAGCTGGTCAACAGGATCCTACGAGCAGTACTTC. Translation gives CASSWSTGSYEQYF.